The T cell receptor (beta chain) described here comes from a study of neurological immune-mediated disorders. Study conclusions and caveats: A possible signature appeared as one related-CDR3 cluster, in which phylogenetic grouping placed the repertoires of 18 of 34 multiple sclerosis patients.

Trimming removed 0 bases at V and 4 bases at J, with 13 bases between. This CDR3 is built from 15 residues. Germline CDR1 DFQATT, CDR2 SNEGSKA (reference sequence). In this sample, this clonotype turned up a few times. What it binds is unknown. Each TCR transcript was tagged with a 10-nucleotide random UMI during 5'RACE. One entry per CDR3 protein results from TCRdb running MiXCR on the 5' RACE reads. The table has tens of thousands of distinct CDR3 sequences, approximately 4.6% seen once. The chain uses TRBV20-1 and TRBJ2-4; D unresolved. Sequencing used PBMCs. The TCR originated in a woman between 45 and 60 years old with multiple sclerosis. CDR3 nucleotides: TGCAGTGCTAGAGATGTGCCCCGACCAAAAAACATTCAGTACTTC. This codes for CSARDVPRPKNIQYF.